These T cell receptor beta chains were read from a single sample in a study of lymphopenia after photon versus proton radiotherapy. The method was immunoSEQ multiplex PCR; TCRdb's version includes in-frame clones alone and lacks a portion of them. The table includes 50,000 to 75,000 clones, around 87% detected once. This material consisted of peripheral blood, taken from a patient treated with photon-based radiotherapy. The receptors were gathered from a man aged 40-49 years with gastric cancer. Both conserved end residues are part of each CDR3. The D gene is left open where the match is weak. Size values are once, few and many counts, or a class for expanded clones, and some rows have none.

D: .
size: .
V: TRBV6-6
J: TRBJ1-5
DNA: TGTGCCAGCAGTACTCAGGGAGGGGCTTATCAGCCCCAGCATTTT
CDR3: CASSTQGGAYQPQHF

D: .
size: once
V: TRBV19
J: TRBJ2-2
DNA: TGTGCCAGTACTTACGGTGGCGGGGAGCTGTTTTTT
CDR3: CASTYGGGELFF

D: TRBD1
size: .
V: TRBV10-2
J: TRBJ1-6
DNA: TGCGCCAGCAGTGAGTCAGGGACAGATAATTCACCCCTCCACTTT
CDR3: CASSESGTDNSPLHF

D: .
size: once
V: TRBV10-2
J: TRBJ2-7
DNA: TGCGCCAGCAGTGAGGGGGGCGGGTACGAGCAGTACTTC
CDR3: CASSEGGGYEQYF

D: TRBD1
size: .
V: TRBV6-5
J: TRBJ1-1
DNA: TGTGCCAGCAGTGGCGGGACAGGGGTTGAAGCTTTCTTT
CDR3: CASSGGTGVEAFF

D: .
size: .
V: TRBV18
J: TRBJ1-1
DNA: TGTGCCAGCTCACCTACGGGTGGGGGGTCCACTGAAGCTTTCTTT
CDR3: CASSPTGGGSTEAFF

D: TRBD2
size: once
V: TRBV29-1
J: TRBJ2-1
DNA: TGCAGCGTGGAAACTAGCGGGGGGAACAATGAGCAGTTCTTC
CDR3: CSVETSGGNNEQFF

D: .
size: .
V: TRBV30
J: TRBJ1-6
DNA: TGTGCCTGGAGTGAGAAATGGACCTCATCTTCCGCACCCCTCCACTTT
CDR3: CAWSEKWTSSSAPLHF

D: .
size: .
V: TRBV7-9
J: TRBJ1-5
DNA: TGTGCCAGCAGCTTTGGTCAGTCCGATCAGCCCCAGCATTTT
CDR3: CASSFGQSDQPQHF

D: .
size: .
V: TRBV30
J: TRBJ1-2
DNA: TGTGCCTGGAGGGGCCCGGACAGAGGAAGCTATGGCTACACCTTC
CDR3: CAWRGPDRGSYGYTF

D: .
size: .
V: TRBV6-5
J: TRBJ1-2
DNA: TGTGCCAGCAGTTACGGAACGGGTGGCTACACCTTC
CDR3: CASSYGTGGYTF

D: .
size: .
V: TRBV4-1
J: TRBJ1-1
DNA: TGCGCCAGCAGCCAAGATCCGAGACACCGCTTGAACACTGAAGCTTTCTTT
CDR3: CASSQDPRHRLNTEAFF

D: .
size: .
V: TRBV11-2
J: TRBJ1-1
DNA: TGTGCCAGCAGCCCTGCGTACACTGAAGCTTTCTTT
CDR3: CASSPAYTEAFF

D: .
size: .
V: TRBV6-1
J: TRBJ1-6
DNA: TGTGCCAGCAGTGAAGTAGGTGGGCTTGCACCCCTCCACTTT
CDR3: CASSEVGGLAPLHF

D: TRBD1
size: few
V: TRBV6-5
J: TRBJ1-3
DNA: TGTGCCAGCAGTGAGAGGGGGCTCAACACCATATATTTT
CDR3: CASSERGLNTIYF

D: .
size: few
V: TRBV5-6
J: TRBJ1-2
DNA: TGTGCCAGCAGCTTGCTATCGGGGGGCGGCTATGGCTACACCTTC
CDR3: CASSLLSGGGYGYTF

D: TRBD1
size: .
V: TRBV19
J: TRBJ1-5
DNA: TGTGCCAGTAGACCGGACAGGGGGAGACAGCCCCAGCATTTT
CDR3: CASRPDRGRQPQHF

D: TRBD1
size: .
V: TRBV30
J: TRBJ2-7
DNA: TGTGCCTGGAGTCCAGGGACAGGAGCCTACGAGCAGTACTTC
CDR3: CAWSPGTGAYEQYF

D: TRBD1
size: once
V: TRBV7-8
J: TRBJ1-2
DNA: TGTGCCAGCAGCTTAGGGAGAGGGGGCCACTATGGCTACACCTTC
CDR3: CASSLGRGGHYGYTF

D: TRBD1
size: .
V: TRBV19
J: TRBJ2-5
DNA: TGTGCCAGTAGTGCCCGACAGGGGGCAGGGACCCAGTACTTC
CDR3: CASSARQGAGTQYF

D: .
size: .
V: TRBV4-3
J: TRBJ2-7
DNA: TGCGCCAGCAGCCAAGAAGGGCGTTACGAGCAGTACTTC
CDR3: CASSQEGRYEQYF

D: TRBD1
size: .
V: TRBV19
J: TRBJ2-5
DNA: TGTGCCAGTAGTCCCGGGACAGGGAAATTTGAGACCCAGTACTTC
CDR3: CASSPGTGKFETQYF

D: .
size: .
V: TRBV27
J: TRBJ1-1
DNA: TGTGCCAGCAGCTCCCGGCCGGAGGCCACTGAAGCTTTCTTT
CDR3: CASSSRPEATEAFF

D: .
size: .
V: TRBV6-1
J: TRBJ1-2
DNA: TGTGCCAGCAGTAAGGACATTTTCTACTATGGCTACACCTTC
CDR3: CASSKDIFYYGYTF

D: TRBD1
size: .
V: TRBV15
J: TRBJ2-5
DNA: TGTGCCACCAGCAGGGCCCGGACAGGGGGCGGTGAGACCCAGTACTTC
CDR3: CATSRARTGGGETQYF

D: .
size: once
V: TRBV5-6
J: TRBJ1-4
DNA: TGTGCCAGCAGCTTGGCCGCGGGGGCCGCTGAAAAACTGTTTTTT
CDR3: CASSLAAGAAEKLFF

D: TRBD2
size: .
V: TRBV7-2
J: TRBJ2-5
DNA: TGTGCCAGCAGCTTAGAAGGGACTAGCGGGGGGGAGTACTTC
CDR3: CASSLEGTSGGEYF

D: .
size: once
V: TRBV7-2
J: TRBJ2-4
DNA: TGTGCCAGCAGAGAGGACAACGGCAAAAACATTCAGTACTTC
CDR3: CASREDNGKNIQYF

D: .
size: medium-sized
V: TRBV5-1
J: TRBJ2-7
DNA: TGCGCCAGCAGCTTGGAATTCGCGGGACATCTTGACGAGCAGTACTTC
CDR3: CASSLEFAGHLDEQYF

D: .
size: .
V: TRBV10-3
J: TRBJ1-2
DNA: TGTGCCACCCAGGCGATCTATGGCTACACCTTC
CDR3: CATQAIYGYTF

D: .
size: .
V: TRBV25-1
J: TRBJ1-5
DNA: TGTGCCACCAGGGACGGAGACAATCAGCCCCAGCATTTT
CDR3: CATRDGDNQPQHF

D: TRBD1
size: .
V: TRBV10-3
J: TRBJ2-1
DNA: TGTGCCATCAGAGGACAGGGGGATCGTACGGGCAATGAGCAGTTCTTC
CDR3: CAIRGQGDRTGNEQFF

D: TRBD1
size: .
V: TRBV7-2
J: TRBJ1-5
DNA: TGTGCCAGCAGCTTCTCCGGGACAGGGGATAGCAATCAACCCCAGCATTTT
CDR3: CASSFSGTGDSNQPQHF

D: .
size: .
V: TRBV7-8
J: TRBJ2-7
DNA: TGTGCCAGCAGCTTAACAGCGAGCGAGCAGTACTTC
CDR3: CASSLTASEQYF

D: .
size: .
V: TRBV5-8
J: TRBJ2-3
DNA: TGTGCCAGCAGCTTGTCCCGGGTTGGAATTACAGATACGCAGTATTTT
CDR3: CASSLSRVGITDTQYF

D: TRBD2
size: .
V: TRBV5-1
J: TRBJ2-3
DNA: TGCGCCAGCAGGTTGGGGACTTTGGCGCTAGCGGCAGATACGCAGTATTTT
CDR3: CASRLGTLALAADTQYF

D: .
size: .
V: TRBV27
J: TRBJ2-2
DNA: TGTGCCAGCAGTTTCTTGGGGGGGGGCGGGACCGGGGAGCTGTTTTTT
CDR3: CASSFLGGGGTGELFF

D: .
size: .
V: TRBV11-2
J: TRBJ2-3
DNA: TGTGCCAGCAGCTTAAACAGAGCCACAGATACGCAGTATTTT
CDR3: CASSLNRATDTQYF

D: TRBD1
size: .
V: TRBV6-5
J: TRBJ2-7
DNA: TGTGCCAGCACCAGAGGGGACAGCTCCTACGAGCAGTACTTC
CDR3: CASTRGDSSYEQYF

D: .
size: .
V: TRBV27
J: TRBJ1-5
DNA: TGTGCCAGCAGTTTAAGGCCACCTTATAGCAATCAGCCCCAGCATTTT
CDR3: CASSLRPPYSNQPQHF

D: TRBD1
size: .
V: TRBV29-1
J: TRBJ2-1
DNA: TGCAGTGCTGGGGACAGGGTGATCGGTGAGCAGTTCTTC
CDR3: CSAGDRVIGEQFF

D: .
size: .
V: TRBV4-2
J: TRBJ2-5
DNA: TGTGCCAGCAGCCAAGATCCCACCCAAGAGACCCAGTACTTC
CDR3: CASSQDPTQETQYF

D: .
size: .
V: TRBV5-4
J: TRBJ2-3
DNA: TGTGCCAGCAGCTTGGGCACCGGGGCAAGCACAGATACGCAGTATTTT
CDR3: CASSLGTGASTDTQYF

D: .
size: once
V: TRBV20-1
J: TRBJ1-3
DNA: TGCAGTGCTACCTCTCAAGGCACCATATATTTT
CDR3: CSATSQGTIYF

D: .
size: .
V: TRBV7-6
J: TRBJ2-2
DNA: TGTGCCAGCAGCTTAAGTAGGGTAGGGGCCAACACCGGGGAGCTGTTTTTT
CDR3: CASSLSRVGANTGELFF

D: TRBD1
size: once
V: TRBV5-1
J: TRBJ1-4
DNA: TGCGCCAGCAGCCCGACAGGGGTGAATGAAAAACTGTTTTTT
CDR3: CASSPTGVNEKLFF

D: .
size: .
V: TRBV19
J: TRBJ1-5
DNA: TGTGCCAGTAGTAGAACGGACCTGGTCGGCAATCAGCCCCAGCATTTT
CDR3: CASSRTDLVGNQPQHF

D: .
size: .
V: TRBV4-2
J: TRBJ1-5
DNA: TGTGCCAGCAGCCAAGGCAGTACCAGGACCGGGCAGCCCCAGCATTTT
CDR3: CASSQGSTRTGQPQHF

D: TRBD2
size: .
V: TRBV10-3
J: TRBJ2-3
DNA: TGTGCCATCAGGGCCCTAGCGGGGGGATGGGATACGCAGTATTTT
CDR3: CAIRALAGGWDTQYF

D: .
size: few
V: TRBV19
J: TRBJ1-5
DNA: TGTGCCAGTAGTATACAAGACTCTAGCAATCAGCCCCAGCATTTT
CDR3: CASSIQDSSNQPQHF